These 4 T cell receptor beta chains were sequenced from one sample in a study of breast tumors, draining lymph nodes, adjacent tissues. The lymph nodes were axillary draining lymph nodes from breast cancer patients. One entry per CDR3 protein, called by TCRdb with MiXCR from the multiplex PCR reads. The sample lists fewer than 90,000 distinct CDR3 sequences, over 25% occurring once. Sequencing was carried out using axillary lymph node tissue. These receptors were taken from a female donor with breast cancer. Some clones in this sample may be carry-over from other donors' samples.

The table lists this clonotype with many counts. The J gene is TRBJ2-7, the V gene TRBV6-2 or TRBV6-3; the D is unclear. From germline, CDR1 is MNHEY and CDR2 SVGEGT. Between the trimmed V and J ends, which lost 3 bases and 5 bases, there was a span of 8 bases. This CDR3 is 12 amino acids long. In DNA form, the CDR3 reads TGTGCCAGCAGTTATCCTTCCGACGAGCAGTACTTC. Translation gives CASSYPSDEQYF.

This clonotype was recorded at least ten times. The chain has TRBV25-1 and TRBJ2-5; TRBD1 matches at 7 bases. V lost 3 bases and J lost 2; bases outside the gene matches: 6. CDR1 is MGHDK and CDR2 is SYGVNS in the germline V gene. The length of the CDR3 is 15 residues. The CDR3 is CASSDRLTGQETQYF. The CDR3, as DNA: TGTGCCAGCAGTGACCGCCTGACAGGGCAAGAGACCCAGTACTTC.

This clonotype was seen ten or more times. The chain recombines TRBV4-1 with TRBJ2-5; tentatively, D is TRBD1 or TRBD2 (6 bases each). In germline, CDR1 is MGHRA, CDR2 YSYEKL. V shed 0 bases and J shed 5 bases, with 10 bases lying between them. The CDR3 is 14 amino acids. CDR3 sequence reads: CASSQDQGGETQYF. CDR3 bases: TGCGCCAGCAGCCAAGATCAAGGGGGGGAGACCCAGTACTTC.

This clonotype showed up many times. This rearrangement joins TRBV6-5 to TRBJ2-7; TRBD2 matches at 12 bases. Germline CDR1 reads MNHEY; CDR2 reads SVGAGI. The CDR3 has 17 residues. The V and J ends lost 0 bases and 2 bases, in that order; junction bases with no gene match: 5. The CDR3 spells CASSYSGLAGRTYEQYF. Here the CDR3 DNA reads TGTGCCAGCAGTTACTCCGGACTAGCGGGAAGGACCTACGAGCAGTACTTC.